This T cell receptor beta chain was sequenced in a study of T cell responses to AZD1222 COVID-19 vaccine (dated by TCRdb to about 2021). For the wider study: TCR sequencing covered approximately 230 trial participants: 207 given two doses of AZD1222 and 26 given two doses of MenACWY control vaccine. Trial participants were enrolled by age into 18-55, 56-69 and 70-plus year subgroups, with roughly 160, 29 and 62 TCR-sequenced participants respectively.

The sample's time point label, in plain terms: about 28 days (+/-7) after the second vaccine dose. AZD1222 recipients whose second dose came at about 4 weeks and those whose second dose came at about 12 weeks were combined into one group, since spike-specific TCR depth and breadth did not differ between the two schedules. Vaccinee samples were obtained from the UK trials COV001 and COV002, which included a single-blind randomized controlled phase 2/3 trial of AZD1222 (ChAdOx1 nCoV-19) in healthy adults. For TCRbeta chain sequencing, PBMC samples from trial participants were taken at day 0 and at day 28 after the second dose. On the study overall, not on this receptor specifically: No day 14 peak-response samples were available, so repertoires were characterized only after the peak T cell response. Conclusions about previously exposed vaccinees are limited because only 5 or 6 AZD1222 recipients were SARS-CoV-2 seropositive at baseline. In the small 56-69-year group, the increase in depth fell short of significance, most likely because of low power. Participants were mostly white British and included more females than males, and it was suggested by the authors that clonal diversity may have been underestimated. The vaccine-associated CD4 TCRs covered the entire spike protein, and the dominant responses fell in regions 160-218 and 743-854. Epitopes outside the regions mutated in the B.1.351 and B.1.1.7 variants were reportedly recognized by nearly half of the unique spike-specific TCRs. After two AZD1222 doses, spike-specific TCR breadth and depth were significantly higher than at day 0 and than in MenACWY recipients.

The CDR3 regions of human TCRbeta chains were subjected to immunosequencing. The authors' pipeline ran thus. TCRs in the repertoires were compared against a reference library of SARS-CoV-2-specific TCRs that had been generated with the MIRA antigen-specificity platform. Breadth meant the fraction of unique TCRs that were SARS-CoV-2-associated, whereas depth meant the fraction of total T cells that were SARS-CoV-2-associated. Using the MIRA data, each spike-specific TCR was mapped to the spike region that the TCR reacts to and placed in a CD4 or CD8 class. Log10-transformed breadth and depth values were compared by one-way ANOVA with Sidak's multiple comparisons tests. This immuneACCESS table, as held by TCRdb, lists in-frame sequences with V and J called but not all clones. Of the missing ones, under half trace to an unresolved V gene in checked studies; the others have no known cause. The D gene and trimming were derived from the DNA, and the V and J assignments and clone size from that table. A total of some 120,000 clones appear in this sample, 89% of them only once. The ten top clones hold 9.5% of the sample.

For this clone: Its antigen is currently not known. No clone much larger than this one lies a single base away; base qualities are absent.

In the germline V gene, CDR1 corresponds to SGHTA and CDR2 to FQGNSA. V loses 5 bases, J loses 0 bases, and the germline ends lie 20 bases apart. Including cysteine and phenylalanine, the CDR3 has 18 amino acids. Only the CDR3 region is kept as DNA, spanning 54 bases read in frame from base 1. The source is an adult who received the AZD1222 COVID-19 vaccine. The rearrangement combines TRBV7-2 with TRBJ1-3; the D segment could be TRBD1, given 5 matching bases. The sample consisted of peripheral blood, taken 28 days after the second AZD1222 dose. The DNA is TGTGCCAGCAGCCTCCTGGTGGGGGGACGGACCTCTGGAAACACCATATATTTT. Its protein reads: CASSLLVGGRTSGNTIYF.